The source of this T cell receptor beta chain is a study of T-cell memory formation after mild COVID-19. Study observations and caveats: Clones that contracted clustered mainly in CM and EM if CD4+ and in EMRA if CD8+.

This clonotype was seen more than once but under ten times. Antigen unknown. Germline CDR1 and CDR2: MNHEY and SVGEGT. Trimming stripped 2 bases from V and 5 bases from J, with 9 bases between. This CDR3 comprises 13 residues. TCRdb recomputed calls from the 5' RACE reads with MiXCR, one row per CDR3 protein. Here the sample spans fewer than 60,000 distinct CDR3 sequences, around 30% being singletons. The receptor's source is a young man who had mild COVID-19 (a few samples of this study predate the infection). Cell type and time point are not known. Material: PBMCs or a T cell subset sorted from them (not recorded which). The chain couples TRBV6-2 or TRBV6-3 to TRBJ2-5; D gene uncertain. CDR3 sequence reads: CASSYGPGETQYF. The CDR3 region has the DNA TGTGCCAGCAGTTACGGCCCCGGGGAGACCCAGTACTTC.